The 10 T cell receptor beta chains below come from one sample, sequenced in a study of regulatory T cells in long-lasting Graves disease (TCRdb year 2021). What this sample's time point label stands for: newly diagnosed GD, antithyroid drugs for less than 3 months. RNA was extracted from PBMCs in TRIzol for both TCR sequencing and RNA sequencing. Libraries were prepared through multiplex PCR. The instrument was an Illumina HiSeq 4000. CDR3 regions were amplified by Arm-PCR with iRepertoire HTBI primers to construct TCR beta libraries. The public reads were quality trimmed at Q25 with fastp and then assembled into clones with MiXCR by TCRdb, keeping productive beta chains. Records with the same CDR3 protein are collapsed into one entry carrying the most frequent genes and DNA. In all, the sample holds about 440,000 distinct CDR3 sequences, and 15% of those were seen once. The ten largest clones add up to approximately 16% of the sample.

In addition, the sample was reused for a study of T cells in Graves' hyperthyroidism and ophthalmopathy.

This specimen consisted of peripheral blood mononuclear cells (PBMCs), obtained at new diagnosis, from a patient treated with antithyroid drugs. The receptors shown here come from a young woman with Graves disease. Donor details come from another sample of the same person, matched by shared clones.

This clonotype has a count of ten or more. The CDR3 is CSARDQKRDSDTQYF. For the CDR3, the DNA is TGCAGTGCTAGAGATCAGAAGCGGGACTCAGATACGCAGTATTTT. The chain has TRBV20-1 and TRBJ2-3, with 7 bases lining up with TRBD2. Germline assignment: CDR1 DFQATT and CDR2 SNEGSKA (reference sequence). V was clipped by 0 bases and J by 4 bases; unmatched bases: 7. The CDR3 has 15 amino acids.

Turning to this clonotype: One junction end does not reproduce the germline sequence, and a read error may be involved. This rearrangement joins TRBV10-3 to TRBJ2-1; TRBD1 is a possible D gene (7 bases). Germline CDR1 reads ENHRY; CDR2 reads SYGVKD. This CDR3 contains 16 residues. The DNA for the CDR3 is TGTACCATCAGTGAGTCGATGGAGGGGGCGTACAATGAGCAGTTCTTC. This codes for CTISESMEGAYNEQFF.

In this sample, this clonotype turned up many times. V and J are TRBV2 and TRBJ2-7; no definite D call. Germline lookup yields CDR1 SNHLY and CDR2 FYNNEI. There are 11 residues in the CDR3. Trimming stripped 8 bases from V and 3 bases from J, with 8 bases between. CDR3 bases: TGTGCCAGCCAATCAAACTACGAGCAGTACTTC. The encoded protein is CASQSNYEQYF.

This clonotype was detected many times. The chain recombines TRBV4-1 with TRBJ1-1; D is ambiguous. Germline V gene data show CDR1 as MGHRA and CDR2 as YSYEKL. This CDR3 is built from 17 residues. The V end was cut by 1 base, the J end by 1 base, with 16 bases between. The CDR3 loop is CASSQGVAASRNTEAFF. CDR3 coding DNA: TGCGCCAGCAGCCAAGGAGTCGCAGCCTCCAGGAACACTGAAGCTTTCTTT.

This clonotype came up a few times. The chain couples TRBV12-3 or TRBV12-4 to TRBJ2-3; TRBD2 aligns across 11 bases. With V trimmed by 4 bases and J by 0 bases, 6 bases remained unmatched. This CDR3 spans 17 amino acids. The CDR3 bases are TGTGCCAGCAGTTCCTCTAGCGGGAGGAAAAGCACAGATACGCAGTATTTT. This gives the protein CASSSSSGRKSTDTQYF.

Many counts were recorded for this clonotype. J is TRBJ2-1 and V is TRBV18, with D perhaps being TRBD1 or TRBD2 (5 bases each). Germline V gives CDR1 KGHSH, CDR2 LQKENI. The CDR3 sequence is 14 residues long. The ends were cut back, 2 bases at V and 8 bases at J, with 13 bases in the middle. CDR3 protein: CASSPKRGADEQFF. The CDR3 region has the DNA TGTGCCAGCTCACCAAAGAGGGGTGCGGATGAGCAGTTCTTC.

This clonotype was picked up many times. The chain recombines TRBV28 with TRBJ2-2; D is uncertain. Germline CDR1 is MDHEN and CDR2 is SYDVKM. Deletions cut 5 bases from V and 0 bases from J, with 13 bases between. The CDR3 length is 16 residues. CDR3 residues: CASSISGNANTGELFF. For the CDR3, the DNA is TGTGCCAGCAGTATCTCTGGGAACGCGAACACCGGGGAGCTGTTTTTT. Based on the CDR3 plus reference TRBV28 and TRBJ2-2, the full variable domain is DVKVTQSSRYLVKRTGEKVFLECVQDMDHENMFWYRQDPGLGLRLIYFSYDVKMKEKGDIPEGYSVSREKKERFSLILESASTNQTSMYLCASSISGNANTGELFFGEGSRLTVL.

This clonotype was observed many times. The gene calls are TRBV18 and TRBJ2-7, with 9 bases identical to TRBD2. CDR1 is KGHSH, CDR2 LQKENI, per germline. This CDR3 region has 16 residues. J was trimmed by 3 bases and V by 1 base; bases with no gene match: 7. In DNA form, the CDR3 reads TGTGCCAGCTCACCACTTCCTAGCGGGACGAACTACGAGCAGTACTTC. It is translated as CASSPLPSGTNYEQYF.

The J gene is TRBJ1-3, the V gene TRBV4-1; unclear D gene. The CDR3 contains 17 residues. V dropped 1 base and J dropped 0 bases, with 13 bases sitting between them. Germline V gene data show CDR1 as MGHRA and CDR2 as YSYEKL. CDR3 loop: CASSQVVVDVSGNTIYF. The CDR3, as DNA: TGCGCCAGCAGCCAAGTGGTCGTCGACGTCTCTGGAAACACCATATATTTT.

This clonotype was recorded many times. The rearrangement joins TRBV20-1 to TRBJ2-7; D may be TRBD2 (5 bases). From germline, CDR1 is DFQATT and CDR2 SNEGSKA (reference sequence). This CDR3 comprises 13 residues. V lost 5 bases to trimming and J lost 0 bases, with 11 bases between them. The CDR3 spells CSAEGRSSYEQYF. CDR3 coding DNA: TGCAGTGCTGAGGGCAGGAGCTCCTACGAGCAGTACTTC.